Shown below are 25 T cell receptor beta chains from a single sample sequenced in a study of T cell responses to AZD1222 COVID-19 vaccine. The data were produced by immunoSEQ multiplex PCR, yet TCRdb's version contains in-frame clones alone and is incomplete. The sample yields 100,000 or so clones, roughly 89% seen once. The sequenced sample was peripheral blood, obtained on day 0 of AZD1222 vaccination. The receptors were sampled from an adult in good health.

V gene TRBV6-5 combines with J gene TRBJ1-1, with 8 bases aligning to TRBD1. The ends lost 11 bases at V and 5 bases at J; junction bases unmatched: 7. From germline, CDR1 is MNHEY and CDR2 SVGAGI. The CDR3 is 12 amino acids. This CDR3 reads CAGRTGTTEAFF. Written as DNA, the CDR3 is TGTGCCGGAAGGACAGGGACGACTGAAGCTTTCTTT.

The chain is built from TRBV10-2 and TRBJ2-7; D gene unclear. Trimming removed 6 bases at V and 2 bases at J, with 11 bases between. Germline V lookup: CDR1 WSHSY, CDR2 SAAADI. The CDR3 sequence is 13 residues long. The CDR3 loop reads CASSMTEAYEQYF. The CDR3 DNA reads TGCGCCAGCAGCATGACTGAAGCCTACGAGCAGTACTTC.

With respect to this clone: At the DNA level, this CDR3 is encoded by other sequences in the same sample as well. The genes are TRBV7-9 and TRBJ2-3, with 10 bases matching TRBD2. Looked up from germline, CDR1 is SEHNR and CDR2 is FQNEAQ (reference sequence). The CDR3 is made up of 16 amino acids. V dropped 2 bases and J dropped 5; count of bases not matched to a gene: 7. Here the CDR3 reads CASSLSLAGGGDTQYF. CDR3 DNA sequence: TGTGCCAGCAGCTTATCATTAGCGGGAGGAGGAGATACGCAGTATTTT. The whole variable domain, filled in from reference TRBV7-9 and TRBJ2-3, reads DTGVSQNPRHKITKRGQNVTFRCDPISEHNRLYWYRQTLGQGPEFLTYFQNEAQLEKSRLLSDRFSAERPKGSFSTLEIQRTEQGDSAMYLCASSLSLAGGGDTQYFGPGTRLTVL.

This chain joins TRBV4-3 and TRBJ1-1, with 7 bases matching TRBD1. Germline CDR1 and CDR2: LGHNA and YSLEER. CDR3 length: 16 residues. V dropped 0 bases and J dropped 5; count of bases not matched to a gene: 9. The CDR3 spells CASSQDRGTGETEAFF. DNA of the CDR3: TGCGCCAGCAGCCAAGATCGGGGAACAGGGGAAACTGAAGCTTTCTTT.

This chain links TRBV3-1 (or the pseudogene TRBV3-2) with TRBJ1-1, with D possibly matching TRBD1 (5 bases). The V gene's germline CDR1 is LGHDT and CDR2 YNNKEL (reference sequence). V was clipped by 4 bases and J by 6 bases, with 30 bases between them. This CDR3 region has 19 residues. CDR3 sequence (DNA): TGTGCCAGCAGCCGCGGGGTAGGGGCCACCGTTTCAGGTGGTGCTGAAGCTTTCTTT. Translated, it gives CASSRGVGATVSGGAEAFF.

This clone appeared a single time. V usage is TRBV18 and J usage is TRBJ1-5, with D possibly being TRBD1 (6 bases). Germline lookup yields CDR1 KGHSH and CDR2 LQKENI. The CDR3 has 16 amino acids. V lost 2 bases and J 2 bases, leaving 13 bases between the germline ends. The CDR3 bases are TGTGCCAGCTCACCAGAAATAGGGGGGCGCAATCAGCCCCAGCATTTT. Amino acid sequence: CASSPEIGGRNQPQHF. Combining the CDR3 with reference TRBV18 and TRBJ1-5 gives the whole variable domain NAGVMQNPRHLVRRRGQEARLRCSPMKGHSHVYWYRQLPEEGLKFMVYLQKENIIDESGMPKERFSAEFPKEGPSILRIQQVVRGDSAAYFCASSPEIGGRNQPQHFGDGTRLSIL.

This clone was picked up a small number of times. This chain uses TRBV5-4 with TRBJ1-2; 8 nucleotides line up with TRBD1. The CDR3 contains 15 residues. With 4 bases clipped from V and 4 bases from J, the junction kept 9 bases outside the gene matches. The germline gives CDR1 SGHNT, CDR2 YYREEE (reference sequence). CDR3 sequence: CASSPEQGGGYGYTF. As DNA, the CDR3 is TGTGCCAGCAGCCCAGAACAGGGGGGGGGCTATGGCTACACCTTC.

The V and J genes are TRBV9 and TRBJ1-2; D not resolved. Germline CDR1 and CDR2: SGDLS and YYNGEE. The CDR3 spans 9 residues. The DNA for the CDR3 is TGTGAGGCAGGCTATGGCTACACCTTC. This encodes CEAGYGYTF.

The genes are TRBV28 and TRBJ1-2; unclear D gene. The V end lost 4 bases, the J end lost 1 base, and 4 bases lay between the germline ends. Germline CDR1 MDHEN, CDR2 SYDVKM. The CDR3 is 12 residues long. The CDR3: CASSSLNYGYTF. Written as DNA, the CDR3 is TGTGCCAGCAGTTCCCTTAACTATGGCTACACCTTC.

The chain employs TRBV4-1 and TRBJ1-4, with D tentatively TRBD1 (6 bases). The germline gives CDR1 MGHRA, CDR2 YSYEKL. The CDR3 covers 15 residues. The V end was cut by 0 bases, the J end by 8 bases, with 13 bases between. The CDR3 DNA is TGCGCCAGCAGCCAAGAAGGGGGAGCAAGGGAAAAACTGTTTTTT. It encodes CASSQEGGAREKLFF.

The genes are TRBV3-1 (or the pseudogene TRBV3-2) and TRBJ2-1; 11 bases agree with TRBD2. In germline, CDR1 is LGHDT, CDR2 YNNKEL (reference sequence). Trimming cost V 10 bases and J 9 bases; bases outside gene matches: 8. The CDR3 has 13 residues. The CDR3 region has the DNA TGTGCCACCTCTAGCGGGGGGATGGGTGAGCAGTTCTTC. Its protein product is CATSSGGMGEQFF.

The chain links TRBV2 to TRBJ2-5, with D unresolved. Looked up from germline, CDR1 is SNHLY and CDR2 is FYNNEI. The V end was cut by 3 bases, the J end by 5 bases, with 22 bases between. This CDR3 has 17 residues. CDR3 in DNA: TGTGCCAGCAGTGAGTGGAGACAAACCCAGTCGCTGGAGACCCAGTACTTC. Its protein product is CASSEWRQTQSLETQYF.

The chain carries TRBV12-5 and TRBJ2-3, with D maybe TRBD2 (5 bases). The V and J ends lost 0 bases and 6 bases respectively, with 10 bases between them. This CDR3 has 14 amino acids. The germline V gene encodes CDR1 LGHNT and CDR2 FRNRAP. The CDR3 DNA reads as TGTGCTAGTGGTTTGGTACTCACGGGGGATACGCAGTATTTT. Encoded protein: CASGLVLTGDTQYF.

The table lists this clone with a count of one. This chain joins TRBV30 and TRBJ1-1; TRBD1 is a possible D gene (5 bases). The CDR3 covers 13 residues. V was pared by 2 bases and J by 9 bases, with 16 bases between. The germline V gene has CDR1 GTSNPN and CDR2 SVGIG (reference sequence). The CDR3 nucleotides are TGTGCCTGGAGTACGGCAGGGACCGTGAAAGCTTTCTTT. This sequence encodes CAWSTAGTVKAFF. Complete variable domain (other parts from reference TRBV30 and TRBJ1-1): SQTIHQWPATLVQPVGSPLSLECTVEGTSNPNLYWYRQAAGRGLQLLFYSVGIGQISSEVPQNLSASRPQDRQFILSSKKLLLSDSGFYLCAWSTAGTVKAFFGQGTRLTVV.

This clone was detected a few times. The chain joins TRBV19 to TRBJ2-3, with TRBD2 matching 8 bases. CDR1 and CDR2 (germline): LNHDA, SQIVND (reference sequence). There are 14 residues in the CDR3. The V segment lost 10 bases and the J segment 5 bases; nucleotides outside the gene matches: 11. CDR3 sequence: CATQSSGRGDTQYF. The CDR3 region has the DNA TGTGCCACCCAGTCCAGCGGGAGAGGAGATACGCAGTATTTT. Supplemented by reference TRBV19 and TRBJ2-3, the full variable domain reads DGGITQSPKYLFRKEGQNVTLSCEQNLNHDAMYWYRQDPGQGLRLIYYSQIVNDFQKGDIAEGYSVSREKKESFPLTVTSAQKNPTAFYLCATQSSGRGDTQYFGPGTRLTVL.

The V call is TRBV11-2, the J call TRBJ1-6, with TRBD1 matching over 7 bases. Germline V gene sequence: CDR1 SGHAT, CDR2 FQNNGV. This CDR3 comprises 15 residues. The V segment lost 5 bases and the J segment 10 bases; nucleotides outside the gene matches: 11. In nucleotides, the CDR3 is TGTGCCAGCAGCCGCGTCGAGGGGGCTTACTCACCCCTCCACTTT. It specifies CASSRVEGAYSPLHF.

This clone has just one count. The V gene is TRBV3-1 (or the pseudogene TRBV3-2), the J gene TRBJ1-1; D not resolved. The length of the CDR3 is 16 residues. CDR1 and CDR2 from the germline V gene are LGHDT and YNNKEL (reference sequence). The V gene lost 1 base and the J gene lost 5 bases, with 17 bases spanning the gap. The CDR3: CASSQGGPGKSTEAFF. The CDR3, as DNA: TGTGCCAGCAGCCAAGGGGGTCCGGGGAAGTCAACTGAAGCTTTCTTT.

This chain uses TRBV5-5 with TRBJ2-7, with TRBD2 matching over 8 bases. The CDR3 loop spans 16 amino acids. Germline lookup yields CDR1 SGHKS and CDR2 YYEKEE (reference sequence). V was pared by 3 bases and J by 2 bases, with 10 bases of the junction left unmatched. CDR3 bases: TGTGCCAGCAGCTGGACGATGAGCGGGAGTGCCTACGAGCAGTACTTC. This gives the protein CASSWTMSGSAYEQYF.

The gene calls are TRBV7-9 and TRBJ2-7; D is uncertain. Deletions cut 3 bases from V and 2 bases from J, with 5 bases between. This CDR3 has 12 amino acids. The germline gives CDR1 SEHNR, CDR2 FQNEAQ (reference sequence). In DNA, the CDR3 is TGTGCCAGCAGCTTCCGACCCTACGAGCAGTACTTC. This translates into CASSFRPYEQYF.

This chain uses TRBV6-6 with TRBJ2-7, with D possibly matching TRBD2 (6 bases). Germline V gives CDR1 MNHNY, CDR2 SVGAGI (reference sequence). The CDR3 covers 15 residues. The ends were cut back, 2 bases at V and 6 bases at J, with 17 bases in the middle. The CDR3 here is CASSYPSRSGGEQYF. The CDR3, as DNA: TGTGCCAGCAGTTACCCCTCTCGGTCCGGGGGCGAGCAGTACTTC.

The gene calls are TRBV10-3 and TRBJ1-2; D perhaps matches TRBD1 (6 bases). The CDR3 spans 13 residues. CDR1 ENHRY and CDR2 SYGVKD come from the germline V gene. V lost 0 bases, J lost 11 bases, and 13 bases lay in between. The CDR3 here is CAISESMGAPYTF. As DNA, the CDR3 is TGTGCCATCAGTGAGTCGATGGGGGCCCCGTACACCTTC.

The gene calls are TRBV12-5 and TRBJ2-2; D is unresolved. This CDR3 spans 15 amino acids. V was cut by 4 bases and J by 0 bases, with 9 bases left in between. Germline V gives CDR1 LGHNT, CDR2 FRNRAP. The CDR3 DNA reads as TGTGCTAGTGGTTCGCCCGCGGCGAACACCGGGGAGCTGTTTTTT. Protein: CASGSPAANTGELFF.

V gene TRBV19 combines with J gene TRBJ2-1, with D perhaps matching TRBD2 (6 bases). There are 15 residues in the CDR3. Germline CDR1 LNHDA, CDR2 SQIVND (reference sequence). V shed 7 bases and J shed 5 bases, with 18 bases lying between them. The CDR3 DNA sequence: TGTGCCAGTACGCTCGGACGAAGGGAGGACAATGAGCAGTTCTTC. This gives the protein CASTLGRREDNEQFF.

The rearrangement joins TRBV5-1 to TRBJ1-5; D is ambiguous. This CDR3 region has 15 residues. The germline CDR1 and CDR2 sequences are SGHRS and YFSETQ. Trimming shortened V by 0 bases and J by 5 bases, and 12 bases separated the two germline ends. CDR3 DNA sequence: TGCGCCAGCAGCTTGGGCCAAGCGCAAGATCAGCCCCAGCATTTT. The encoded protein is CASSLGQAQDQPQHF.

This clone was found a few times. The rearrangement joins TRBV7-9 to TRBJ2-3; TRBD2 aligns across 8 bases. Per germline, CDR1 SEHNR and CDR2 FQNEAQ (reference sequence). The CDR3 covers 15 residues. J lost 1 base, V lost 8 bases, and 8 bases had no gene match. CDR3 sequence reads: CASSRVSGGTDTQYF. Here the CDR3 DNA reads TGTGCCAGCTCTAGGGTTAGCGGGGGCACAGATACGCAGTATTTT. The complete variable domain, with remaining parts taken from reference TRBV7-9 and TRBJ2-3, reads DTGVSQNPRHKITKRGQNVTFRCDPISEHNRLYWYRQTLGQGPEFLTYFQNEAQLEKSRLLSDRFSAERPKGSFSTLEIQRTEQGDSAMYLCASSRVSGGTDTQYFGPGTRLTVL.